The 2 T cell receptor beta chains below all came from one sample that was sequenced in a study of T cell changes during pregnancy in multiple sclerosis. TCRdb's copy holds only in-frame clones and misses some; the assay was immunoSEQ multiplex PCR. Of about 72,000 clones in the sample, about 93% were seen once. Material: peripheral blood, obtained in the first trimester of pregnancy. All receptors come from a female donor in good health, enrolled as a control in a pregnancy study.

CDR3 in amino acids: CASSYQGIGTDTQYF. CDR3 DNA sequence: TGTGCCAGCAGTTACCAGGGTATCGGCACAGATACGCAGTATTTT. The chain is built from TRBV2 and TRBJ2-3, with TRBD1 as a possible D gene (5 bases). Between the trimmed V and J ends, which lost 5 bases and 1 base, there was a span of 13 bases. CDR3 length equals 15 residues. Germline V gene data show CDR1 as SNHLY and CDR2 as FYNNEI.

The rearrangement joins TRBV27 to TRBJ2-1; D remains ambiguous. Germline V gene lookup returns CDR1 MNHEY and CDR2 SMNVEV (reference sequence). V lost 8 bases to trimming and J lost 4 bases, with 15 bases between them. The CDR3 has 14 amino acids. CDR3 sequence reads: CASRVHGVYNEQFF. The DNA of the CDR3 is TGTGCCAGCCGAGTCCACGGAGTGTACAATGAGCAGTTCTTC.